Following are 27 T cell receptor beta chains from one sample sequenced in a study of monozygotic twins with inflammatory bowel disease. With the 5' RACE reads reprocessed, TCRdb shows one record per CDR3 protein and no DNA. This sample contains around 100,000 distinct CDR3 sequences. Sample: blood. These receptors all come from a human donor with ulcerative colitis or Crohn's disease, or a healthy co-twin of an affected twin (not recorded which).

This chain connects TRBV6-6 to TRBJ1-3; TCRdb's assignment of TRBD1 cannot be checked, as there is no DNA. The CDR3 totals 14 residues. CDR1 MNHNY and CDR2 SVGAGI come from the germline V gene (reference sequence). CDR3 amino acids: CASIPTTPGNTIYF.

J is TRBJ2-1 and V is TRBV20-1. The length of the CDR3 is 17 residues. Germline assignment: CDR1 DFQATT and CDR2 SNEGSKA (reference sequence). This chain's CDR3 is CSARDPGKRSSYNEQFF.

This chain connects TRBV6-2 or TRBV6-3 to TRBJ2-5. This CDR3 spans 13 amino acids. Germline V lookup: CDR1 MNHEY, CDR2 SVGEGT. Here the CDR3 reads CASSITWPETQYF.

This chain connects TRBV4-3 to TRBJ1-3; the D gene TCRdb calls, TRBD1, cannot be checked with no DNA. The CDR3 consists of 15 residues. Germline loops: CDR1 LGHNA, CDR2 YSLEER. The CDR3 reads CASRIDRASGNTIYF.

This chain links TRBV5-1 with TRBJ2-1; the D call of TRBD1 rests on TCRdb alone, since no DNA is present to check it. This CDR3 has 15 residues. From germline, CDR1 is SGHRS and CDR2 YFSETQ. CDR3 sequence reads: CASSLATGRGDEQFF.

The J gene is TRBJ1-1, the V gene TRBV5-1; the D call of TRBD1 rests on TCRdb alone, since no DNA is present to check it. CDR1 is SGHRS, CDR2 YFSETQ, per germline. The CDR3 has 14 residues. The CDR3 loop reads CASSRGTVNTEAFF.

The chain recombines TRBV9 with TRBJ2-7; with no DNA, the TCRdb D assignment of TRBD1 cannot be verified. This CDR3 comprises 13 residues. Germline V gene data show CDR1 as SGDLS and CDR2 as YYNGEE. This CDR3 reads CASSVRDRDEQYF.

The chain links TRBV12-2 to TRBJ1-2. TRBV12-2 is a known pseudogene. This CDR3 has 20 amino acids. The CDR3 sequence is CASRLAYGGISGQSNYGYTF.

The CDR3 protein is CSARSPGTGAYEQYF. The rearrangement links TRBV20-1 to TRBJ2-7; without DNA, the TCRdb call of TRBD1 cannot be checked. CDR3 size: 15 residues. Germline V gene data show CDR1 as DFQATT and CDR2 as SNEGSKA (reference sequence).

J is TRBJ2-7 and V is TRBV10-3; TCRdb picks TRBD2, but there is no DNA to check that call. CDR1 and CDR2 from the germline V gene are ENHRY and SYGVKD. This CDR3 comprises 14 residues. The CDR3 loop reads CATLRNGRNNEQYF.

The chain carries TRBV5-1 and TRBJ2-1; absent DNA, TCRdb's TRBD2 call cannot be checked. CDR3 size: 14 residues. Per the germline V gene, CDR1 is SGHRS and CDR2 is YFSETQ. CDR3: CASSLVLADNEQFF.

The rearrangement joins TRBV20-1 to TRBJ1-2. CDR3 length: 13 residues. Looked up from germline, CDR1 is DFQATT and CDR2 is SNEGSKA (reference sequence). The CDR3: CSARQRNYGGYTF.

The CDR3 sequence: CASSIGQPQHF. This chain links TRBV19 with TRBJ1-5. CDR1 is LNHDA, CDR2 SQIVND, per germline (reference sequence). The CDR3 spans 11 residues.

The chain recombines TRBV3-1 with TRBJ2-2; TCRdb selects TRBD1, and the lack of DNA leaves this call unchecked. The CDR3 sequence is 18 residues long. Germline loops: CDR1 LGHDT, CDR2 YNNKEL (reference sequence). CDR3 sequence: CASSQQTAPGHSFRELFF.

The chain has TRBV6-5 and TRBJ1-5. The germline gives CDR1 MNHEY, CDR2 SVGAGI. This CDR3 contains 14 residues. CDR3 sequence: CASSYLGTNQPQHF.

The chain joins TRBV2 to TRBJ2-3; the D call of TRBD1 rests on TCRdb alone, since no DNA is present to check it. This CDR3 contains 15 residues. The germline CDR1 and CDR2 sequences are SNHLY and FYNNEI. CDR3 region: CASSPQGGGTDTQYF.

The J gene is TRBJ2-4, the V gene TRBV7-2; as DNA is missing, the TRBD2 call by TCRdb cannot be tested. In germline, CDR1 is SGHTA, CDR2 FQGNSA. This CDR3 region has 13 residues. The CDR3: CASSLAAGGSSDF.

The V call is TRBV19, the J call TRBJ2-2; TCRdb designates TRBD1, a call that cannot be tested without DNA. Germline CDR1 reads LNHDA; CDR2 reads SQIVND (reference sequence). The CDR3 has 14 residues. CDR3 amino acids: CATFNAGATGELFF. Full variable domain (rest looked up from reference TRBV19 and TRBJ2-2): DGGITQSPKYLFRKEGQNVTLSCEQNLNHDAMYWYRQDPGQGLRLIYYSQIVNDFQKGDIAEGYSVSREKKESFPLTVTSAQKNPTAFYLCATFNAGATGELFFGEGSRLTVL.

The chain recombines TRBV9 with TRBJ2-7. The germline V gene has CDR1 SGDLS and CDR2 YYNGEE. CDR3 length equals 13 residues. The CDR3 is CASSVGPLGEQYF.

The chain joins TRBV4-3 to TRBJ2-7; TCRdb picks TRBD1, but there is no DNA to check that call. The CDR3 consists of 14 residues. CDR1 LGHNA and CDR2 YSLEER come from the germline V gene. The CDR3: CASSQARGNYEQYF.

The chain couples TRBV29-1 to TRBJ2-1. CDR1 SQVTM and CDR2 ANQGSEA come from the germline V gene. The CDR3 is 15 amino acids. CDR3 protein: CSVSLFAGTYNEQFF.

The chain combines TRBV5-4 with TRBJ2-7; TCRdb reports TRBD2, a call that lacks DNA to check it against. Germline CDR1 is SGHNT and CDR2 is YYREEE (reference sequence). The CDR3 runs to 16 residues. The CDR3 here is CASSSKLAGVFPEQYF.

V and J are TRBV18 and TRBJ1-6; TCRdb calls TRBD1, which cannot be checked without DNA. The CDR3 loop spans 14 amino acids. Germline lookup yields CDR1 KGHSH and CDR2 LQKENI. The chain's CDR3 is CASSPGTGESPLHF.

The genes are TRBV20-1 and TRBJ2-5; without DNA, the TCRdb call of TRBD2 cannot be checked. CDR3 length equals 15 residues. CDR1 DFQATT and CDR2 SNEGSKA come from the germline V gene (reference sequence). Here the CDR3 reads CSAKRGTSGLETQYF.

V gene TRBV5-5 combines with J gene TRBJ2-5; TCRdb outputs TRBD1, but without DNA this stays unchecked. The CDR3 contains 15 residues. The germline gives CDR1 SGHKS, CDR2 YYEKEE (reference sequence). The CDR3 protein is CASSLGTGGSETQYF.

This chain links TRBV5-1 with TRBJ2-3. The CDR3 sequence is 12 residues long. CDR1 SGHRS and CDR2 YFSETQ come from the germline V gene. CDR3: CASSLVGDTQYF.

V and J are TRBV2 and TRBJ1-5. The CDR3 is 11 residues long. Germline values: CDR1 SNHLY, CDR2 FYNNEI. The CDR3: CASSSDQPQHF.